A single sample is the source of the 24 T cell receptor beta chains below, sequenced in a study of blood T cell repertoires in COVID-19. Here immunoSEQ multiplex PCR was the method, and the copy in TCRdb shows in-frame clones only, minus some. The profile shows 200,000 to 250,000 clones, 82% of them singletons. The sequencing input was peripheral blood. The receptors come from a woman of 80 years or more with acute or convalescent COVID-19.

The chain carries TRBV10-3 and TRBJ1-5; possible D gene TRBD1, 6 bases. Germline CDR1 is ENHRY and CDR2 is SYGVKD. V was cut by 0 bases and J by 6 bases, with 15 bases left in between. The CDR3 covers 16 residues. CDR3 in amino acids: CAISESTLTGTQPQHF. In nucleotides, the CDR3 is TGTGCCATCAGTGAGTCGACCCTAACAGGGACTCAGCCCCAGCATTTT.

The CDR3 spells CASTLRGHQHF. The CDR3 DNA reads TGTGCCAGCACCCTCAGGGGCCACCAGCATTTT. The chain employs TRBV2 and TRBJ1-5; possible D gene TRBD1, 6 bases. V gave up 7 bases and J gave up 12 bases, with 13 bases separating them. The CDR3 is made up of 11 amino acids. Germline assignment: CDR1 SNHLY and CDR2 FYNNEI.

The rearrangement joins TRBV11-2 to TRBJ1-1, with D uncertain. The CDR3 loop spans 16 amino acids. Looked up from germline, CDR1 is SGHAT and CDR2 is FQNNGV. Trimming stripped 6 bases from V and 0 bases from J, with 17 bases between. In DNA, the CDR3 is TGTGCCAGCAGTCTAGAGGGTGGGCTGATGAACACTGAAGCTTTCTTT. This codes for CASSLEGGLMNTEAFF.

This chain joins TRBV5-1 and TRBJ2-2, with 7 bases matching TRBD1. This CDR3 has 14 residues. Per the germline V gene, CDR1 is SGHRS and CDR2 is YFSETQ. V shed 2 bases, J shed 5 bases, and the junction held 3 bases outside the gene matches. CDR3 DNA sequence: TGCGCCAGCAGCTTAACACAGGGGACCGGGGAGCTGTTTTTT. This sequence encodes CASSLTQGTGELFF.

V usage is TRBV5-1 and J usage is TRBJ1-1, with TRBD1 matching 8 bases. There are 14 residues in the CDR3. V lost 3 bases to trimming and J lost 3 bases; unmatched junction nucleotides: 4. Germline V lookup: CDR1 SGHRS, CDR2 YFSETQ. CDR3 sequence (DNA): TGCGCCAGCAGCTCGACAGGGGTTGACACTGAAGCTTTCTTT. Translated: CASSSTGVDTEAFF.

This sequence joins TRBV5-1 and TRBJ1-2, with D perhaps TRBD1 (5 bases). The V gene lost 2 bases and the J gene lost 7 bases, with 12 bases spanning the gap. CDR1 and CDR2 from the germline V gene are SGHRS and YFSETQ. This CDR3 is built from 13 residues. The CDR3: CASSLSSGFGYTF. The CDR3 DNA sequence: TGCGCCAGCAGCTTATCCTCAGGGTTTGGCTACACCTTC.

V usage is TRBV7-9 and J usage is TRBJ2-3; TRBD2 might be the D (5 bases). Germline CDR1 and CDR2: SEHNR and FQNEAQ (reference sequence). Trimming stripped 1 base from V and 0 bases from J, with 8 bases between. This CDR3 contains 15 residues. The CDR3 nucleotides are TGTGCCAGCAGCTTAGGAGGGTTTAGCACAGATACGCAGTATTTT. Its protein is CASSLGGFSTDTQYF.

V is TRBV30 and J is TRBJ1-2; 7 bases are a match to TRBD1. Trimming cost V 8 bases and J 7 bases; bases outside gene matches: 22. The CDR3 consists of 16 residues. CDR1 is GTSNPN, CDR2 SVGIG, per germline (reference sequence). The CDR3 loop reads CATSGGAGGGLSGYTF. Here the CDR3 DNA reads TGTGCCACATCAGGGGGTGCGGGAGGGGGCTTGAGTGGCTACACCTTC.

The chain is built from TRBV19 and TRBJ1-1; 9 positions agree with TRBD1. CDR3 length: 16 residues. Germline trimming cut 5 bases from V and 4 bases from J; bases unmatched to any gene: 11. Germline V gene lookup returns CDR1 LNHDA and CDR2 SQIVND (reference sequence). CDR3 nucleotide sequence: TGTGCCAGTAGTGCGCCGCGGGACAGGGCGACCACTGAAGCTTTCTTT. Protein product: CASSAPRDRATTEAFF.

This clone was counted once. V is TRBV19 and J is TRBJ2-3; D remains unclear. The germline V gene encodes CDR1 LNHDA and CDR2 SQIVND (reference sequence). This CDR3 is built from 11 residues. V lost 7 bases and J lost 6, with 8 bases in between. CDR3 protein: CASTSRDTQYF. Here the CDR3 DNA reads TGTGCCAGTACCTCCAGGGATACGCAGTATTTT.

This clone was picked up a small number of times. The rearrangement uses TRBV19 and TRBJ1-1; 7 bases are a match to TRBD1. The CDR3 loop spans 15 amino acids. Looked up from germline, CDR1 is LNHDA and CDR2 is SQIVND (reference sequence). J was trimmed by 0 bases and V by 5 bases; bases with no gene match: 6. The CDR3 loop is CASSLAGQLNTEAFF. The CDR3 nucleotides read TGTGCCAGTAGTTTGGCGGGACAGTTGAACACTGAAGCTTTCTTT.

This clone was counted a few times. The chain has TRBV24-1 and TRBJ1-2, with TRBD1 matching over 7 bases. J gave up 8 bases and V 0 bases, and 20 bases lay outside the gene matches. This CDR3 region has 19 residues. Germline assignment: CDR1 KGHDR and CDR2 SFDVKD. The CDR3 loop is CATSDLQITTGTDSSGYTF. The CDR3, as DNA: TGTGCCACCAGTGATTTGCAAATCACGACAGGGACTGACTCGAGCGGCTACACCTTC.

This chain joins TRBV3-1 (or the pseudogene TRBV3-2) and TRBJ1-6; D is unresolved. Trimming pared 1 base from V and 0 bases from J, leaving 10 bases between. CDR1 and CDR2 from the germline V gene are LGHDT and YNNKEL (reference sequence). The CDR3 runs to 17 residues. The CDR3 is CASSQGYGDSYNSPLHF. The DNA for the CDR3 is TGTGCCAGCAGCCAAGGATACGGAGACTCCTATAATTCACCCCTCCACTTT.

The chain couples TRBV7-9 to TRBJ1-1; D might be TRBD1 (5 bases). The CDR3 length is 15 residues. Germline assignment: CDR1 SEHNR and CDR2 FQNEAQ (reference sequence). The germline V and J ends were trimmed by 1 base and 3 bases, with 12 bases remaining between them. CDR3 DNA: TGTGCCAGCAGCTTAGGCCAGGGCGCGTACACTGAAGCTTTCTTT. It codes for CASSLGQGAYTEAFF. Drawing the rest from reference TRBV7-9 and TRBJ1-1, the complete variable domain is DTGVSQNPRHKITKRGQNVTFRCDPISEHNRLYWYRQTLGQGPEFLTYFQNEAQLEKSRLLSDRFSAERPKGSFSTLEIQRTEQGDSAMYLCASSLGQGAYTEAFFGQGTRLTVV.

This chain joins TRBV12-1 and TRBJ2-2; the listed D gene, TRBD2, was not tested against the DNA. TRBV12-1 is recorded as a pseudogene. CDR3 length: 15 residues. Here the CDR3 DNA reads TGTGCCAGCAGCTTTGAACGGTGCGACACCGGGGAGCTGTTTTTT. Protein product: CASSFERCDTGELFF.

The chain is built from TRBV24-1 and TRBJ2-3, with D maybe TRBD2 (5 bases). The CDR3 contains 13 residues. V was cut by 9 bases and J by 0 bases, with 9 bases left in between. Germline CDR1 and CDR2: KGHDR and SFDVKD. In nucleotides, the CDR3 is TGTGCCACCTCTCCGGGGAGCACAGATACGCAGTATTTT. Its protein product is CATSPGSTDTQYF.

This clone showed up just a few times. The rearrangement uses TRBV5-1 and TRBJ2-2, with 7 bases that match TRBD1. The CDR3 covers 16 residues. V gave up 0 bases and J gave up 4 bases; unmatched junction bases: 6. Per germline, CDR1 SGHRS and CDR2 YFSETQ. CDR3 sequence reads: CASSLARGRITGELFF. CDR3 nucleotide sequence: TGCGCCAGCAGCTTGGCTAGGGGGCGAATCACCGGGGAGCTGTTTTTT.

Details on this clone: One end of the junction fails to match germline, which may point to a read error. This sequence joins TRBV12-3 or TRBV12-4 and TRBJ1-2; a possible D gene is TRBD1 (6 bases). CDR3 length: 13 residues. The CDR3 nucleotides are TGTGCCAGCAGCCCAACAGGGAACTCTGGCTACACCTTC. Translation gives CASSPTGNSGYTF.

The rearrangement links TRBV7-7 to TRBJ2-1, with TRBD1 matching over 9 bases. Germline CDR1 and CDR2: SSHAT and FNYEAQ (reference sequence). V lost 5 bases to trimming and J lost 8 bases; unmatched junction nucleotides: 10. The CDR3 sequence is 15 residues long. This chain's CDR3 is CASSPPGQGFDEQFF. The CDR3 DNA reads TGTGCCAGCAGCCCGCCGGGACAGGGATTTGATGAGCAGTTCTTC.

The CDR3 spells CASSKVPGGFRPTNEKLFF. Here the CDR3 DNA reads TGTGCCAGCAGCAAAGTGCCAGGGGGGTTTCGGCCAACTAATGAAAAACTGTTTTTT. This chain joins TRBV21-1 and TRBJ1-4; TRBD1, the D gene given by the table, was not confirmed from the DNA. TRBV21-1 is a known pseudogene. This CDR3 comprises 19 residues.

The chain couples TRBV28 to TRBJ1-1, with D unclear. The CDR3 extends over 12 amino acids. Trimming pared 7 bases from V and 3 bases from J, leaving 9 bases between. Germline V gives CDR1 MDHEN, CDR2 SYDVKM. CDR3 nucleotide sequence: TGTGCCAGCAAGGAGGAACACACTGAAGCTTTCTTT. It is translated as CASKEEHTEAFF.

V gene TRBV7-6 combines with J gene TRBJ2-1, with 10 bases fitting TRBD2. The CDR3 totals 15 residues. V gave up 5 bases and J gave up 2 bases; unmatched junction bases: 3. The germline gives CDR1 SGHVS, CDR2 FNYEAQ. CDR3 protein: CASSPGLAAYNEQFF. The CDR3, as DNA: TGTGCCAGCAGCCCTGGACTAGCGGCCTACAATGAGCAGTTCTTC.

The chain combines TRBV7-2 with TRBJ2-1, with 14 nucleotides matching TRBD2. Germline-derived CDR1 and CDR2 are SGHTA and FQGNSA. The CDR3 totals 18 residues. The V gene end was trimmed by 2 bases and the J gene end by 7 bases; junction bases not matched to a gene: 10. In DNA form, the CDR3 reads TGTGCCAGCAGCTTAATAGCCCTGACTAGCGGGGGGGCAAATGAGCAGTTCTTC. Translated: CASSLIALTSGGANEQFF.

The V gene is TRBV7-7, the J gene TRBJ2-5; 9 nucleotides agree with TRBD1. CDR1 SSHAT and CDR2 FNYEAQ come from the germline V gene (reference sequence). With 5 bases clipped from V and 5 bases from J, the junction kept 6 bases outside the gene matches. The CDR3 length is 14 residues. CDR3 in amino acids: CASSGTGFGETQYF. The CDR3 DNA is TGTGCCAGCAGCGGGACAGGGTTTGGGGAGACCCAGTACTTC.